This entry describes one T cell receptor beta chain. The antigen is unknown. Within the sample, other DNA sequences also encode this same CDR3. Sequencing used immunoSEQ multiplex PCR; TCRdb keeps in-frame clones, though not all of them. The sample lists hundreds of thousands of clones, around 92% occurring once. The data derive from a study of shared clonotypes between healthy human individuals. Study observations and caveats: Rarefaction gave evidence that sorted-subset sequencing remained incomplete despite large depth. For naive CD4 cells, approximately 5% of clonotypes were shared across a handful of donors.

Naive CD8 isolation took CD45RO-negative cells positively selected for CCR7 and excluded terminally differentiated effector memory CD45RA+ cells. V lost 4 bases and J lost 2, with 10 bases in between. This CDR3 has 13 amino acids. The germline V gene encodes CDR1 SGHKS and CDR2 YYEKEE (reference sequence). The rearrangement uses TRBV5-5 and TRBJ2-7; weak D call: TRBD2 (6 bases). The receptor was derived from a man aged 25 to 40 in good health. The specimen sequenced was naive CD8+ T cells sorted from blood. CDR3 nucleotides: TGTGCCAGCAGCGCGGGACCTACCTACGAGCAGTACTTC. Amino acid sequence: CASSAGPTYEQYF.